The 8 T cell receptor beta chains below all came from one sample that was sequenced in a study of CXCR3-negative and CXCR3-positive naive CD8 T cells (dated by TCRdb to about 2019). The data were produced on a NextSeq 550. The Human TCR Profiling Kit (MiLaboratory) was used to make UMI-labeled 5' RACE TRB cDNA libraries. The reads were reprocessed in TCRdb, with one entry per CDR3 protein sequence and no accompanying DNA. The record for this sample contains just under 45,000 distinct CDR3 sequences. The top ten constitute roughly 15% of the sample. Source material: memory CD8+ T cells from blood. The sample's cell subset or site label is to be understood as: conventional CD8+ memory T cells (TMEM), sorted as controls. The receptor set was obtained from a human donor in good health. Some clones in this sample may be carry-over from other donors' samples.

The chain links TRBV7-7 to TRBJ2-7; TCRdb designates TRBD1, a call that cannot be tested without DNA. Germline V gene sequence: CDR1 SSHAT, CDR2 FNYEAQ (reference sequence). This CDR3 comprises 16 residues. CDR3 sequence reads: CASSLGPDPGAYEQYF.

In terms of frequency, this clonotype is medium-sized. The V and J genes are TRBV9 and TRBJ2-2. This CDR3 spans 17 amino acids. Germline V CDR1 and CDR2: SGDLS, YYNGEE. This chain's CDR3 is CASSVEIRQQNTGELFF.

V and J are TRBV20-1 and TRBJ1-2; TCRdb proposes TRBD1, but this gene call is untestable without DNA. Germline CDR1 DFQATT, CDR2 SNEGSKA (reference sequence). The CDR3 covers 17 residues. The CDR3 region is CSARDFSGVTGNYGYTF.

The CDR3 loop is CSARYLAVPTDTQYF. The genes are TRBV20-1 and TRBJ2-3. Germline V gives CDR1 DFQATT, CDR2 SNEGSKA (reference sequence). The CDR3 is 15 residues long.

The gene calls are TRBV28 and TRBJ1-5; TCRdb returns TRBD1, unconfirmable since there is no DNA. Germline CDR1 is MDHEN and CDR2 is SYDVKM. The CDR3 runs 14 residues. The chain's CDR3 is CASSLRQAPQPQHF. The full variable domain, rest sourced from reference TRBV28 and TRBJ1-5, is DVKVTQSSRYLVKRTGEKVFLECVQDMDHENMFWYRQDPGLGLRLIYFSYDVKMKEKGDIPEGYSVSREKKERFSLILESASTNQTSMYLCASSLRQAPQPQHFGDGTRLSIL.

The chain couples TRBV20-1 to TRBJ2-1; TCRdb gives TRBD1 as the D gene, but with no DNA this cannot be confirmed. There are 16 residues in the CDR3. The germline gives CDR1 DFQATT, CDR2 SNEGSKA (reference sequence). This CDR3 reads CSASDSGGPSYNEQFF.

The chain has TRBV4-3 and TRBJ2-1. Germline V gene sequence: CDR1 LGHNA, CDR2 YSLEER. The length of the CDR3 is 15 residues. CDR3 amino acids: CASSQDKLLHNEQFF.

The chain's CDR3 is CASSQDQGNSFYNEQFF. The chain carries TRBV4-2 and TRBJ2-1. The CDR3 runs 17 residues. Germline lookup yields CDR1 LGHNA and CDR2 YNFKEQ.